The rows below give T cell receptor beta chains drawn from one sample of a study of T cell responses to AZD1222 COVID-19 vaccine. Repertoires were generated with immunoSEQ multiplex PCR, while TCRdb's copy carries only in-frame clones and drops some. The sample has some 150,000 clones; 90% to 95% are singletons. The source was peripheral blood, collected on day 0 of MenACWY control vaccination. These receptors were taken from an adult in good health. Both conserved end residues are part of each CDR3. The D gene is left open where the match is weak. Size values are once, few and many counts, or a class for expanded clones, and some rows have none.

-,TRBV4-1,TRBJ1-2,once,CASSQGWTSNYGYTF,TGCGCCAGCAGCCAAGGGTGGACGAGTAACTATGGCTACACCTTC
TRBD2,TRBV5-1,TRBJ2-1,-,CASSSGGGSYNEQFF,TGCGCCAGCAGCTCCGGGGGAGGGTCTTACAATGAGCAGTTCTTC
-,TRBV29-1,TRBJ2-2,-,CSVRRDGKANTGELFF,TGCAGCGTTAGGAGGGATGGGAAAGCGAACACCGGGGAGCTGTTTTTT
-,TRBV10-3,TRBJ1-6,-,CATYSGTYNSPLHF,TGTGCCACCTATTCCGGGACCTATAATTCACCCCTCCACTTT
TRBD1,TRBV13,TRBJ1-6,-,CASSPSGTGQNSPLHF,TGTGCCAGCAGCCCCTCCGGGACAGGGCAAAATTCACCCCTCCACTTT
-,TRBV19,TRBJ2-1,-,CASKGKSYNEQFF,TGTGCCAGTAAGGGCAAATCGTACAATGAGCAGTTCTTC
-,TRBV6-5,TRBJ1-1,once,CATKGNLNTEAFF,TGTGCCACTAAGGGGAACCTGAACACTGAAGCTTTCTTT
TRBD2,TRBV6-1,TRBJ2-6,-,CASSEGMRLAVSGANVLTF,TGTGCCAGCAGTGAAGGTATGCGACTAGCCGTCTCTGGGGCCAACGTCCTGACTTTC
-,TRBV7-9,TRBJ1-6,-,CASSPLTYNSPLHF,TGTGCCAGCAGCCCTCTAACCTATAATTCACCCCTCCACTTT
-,TRBV19,TRBJ1-3,-,CASGGHNSGNTIYF,TGTGCCAGTGGGGGACATAACTCTGGAAACACCATATATTTT
-,TRBV10-3,TRBJ1-2,-,CAISESGDLYGRGYGYTF,TGTGCCATCAGTGAGTCTGGGGACTTATACGGGAGAGGATATGGCTACACCTTC
TRBD1,TRBV13,TRBJ2-7,-,CASSLWDRGTEQYF,TGTGCCAGCAGCTTATGGGACAGGGGAACCGAGCAGTACTTC
-,TRBV7-3,TRBJ2-2,-,CASSLIVGPMNTGELFF,TGTGCCAGCAGCTTAATTGTGGGACCGATGAACACCGGGGAGCTGTTTTTT
-,TRBV5-1,TRBJ2-7,-,CASSFSGIYEQYF,TGCGCCAGCAGCTTTTCAGGGATCTACGAGCAGTACTTC
-,TRBV7-9,TRBJ1-4,once,CASSPTGYEKLFF,TGTGCCAGCAGCCCAACAGGGTACGAAAAACTGTTTTTT
TRBD1,TRBV5-8,TRBJ1-5,-,CASSPGQGFNQPQHF,TGTGCCAGCAGTCCGGGACAGGGCTTCAATCAGCCCCAGCATTTT